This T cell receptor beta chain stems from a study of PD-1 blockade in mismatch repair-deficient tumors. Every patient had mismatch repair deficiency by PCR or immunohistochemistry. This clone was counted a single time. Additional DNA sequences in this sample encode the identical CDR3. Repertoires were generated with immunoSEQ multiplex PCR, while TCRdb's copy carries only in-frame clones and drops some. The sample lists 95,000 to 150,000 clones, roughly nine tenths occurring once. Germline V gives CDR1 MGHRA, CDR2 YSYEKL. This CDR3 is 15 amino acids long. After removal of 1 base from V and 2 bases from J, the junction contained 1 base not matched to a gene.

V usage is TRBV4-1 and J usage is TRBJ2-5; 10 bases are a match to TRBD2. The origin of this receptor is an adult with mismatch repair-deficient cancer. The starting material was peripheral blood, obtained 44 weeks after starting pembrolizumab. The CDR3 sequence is CASSQGTSGQETQYF. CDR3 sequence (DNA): TGCGCCAGCAGCCAAGGGACTAGCGGTCAAGAGACCCAGTACTTC.